A selection of T cell receptor beta chains follows, all from one sample in a study of cytomegalovirus exposure and HLA in healthy donors. Using immunoSEQ multiplex PCR, the repertoire was profiled, and TCRdb retains in-frame clones only, with some absent. The data hold over 200,000 clones, with 85% to 90% observed a single time. The source material was PBMCs. The source of these receptors is a woman aged 18-29 years in good health and CMV-seronegative. Each CDR3 is given with its conserved first and last residue. D genes are given only for firm matches. Size is stated for part of the rows, as once, few or many counts, or as a class when the clone is expanded.

cdr3_nt: TGTGCTAGTGGTTTGGAAAAGCCGGGACAGGGCTCCACAGATACGCAGTATTTT; cdr3_aa: CASGLEKPGQGSTDTQYF; v_call: TRBV12-5; clone_size: NA; j_call: TRBJ2-3; cdr3_length: 18; d_call: TRBD1
cdr3_nt: TGTGCCAGCAGCTCTCCGGGACTAGCCGTCTACGAGCAGTACTTC; cdr3_aa: CASSSPGLAVYEQYF; v_call: TRBV5-4; clone_size: NA; j_call: TRBJ2-7; cdr3_length: 15; d_call: TRBD2
cdr3_nt: TGCGCCAGCAGGTCTGGGACAGGGCCCTATGGCTACACCTTC; cdr3_aa: CASRSGTGPYGYTF; v_call: TRBV5-1; clone_size: NA; j_call: TRBJ1-2; cdr3_length: 14; d_call: TRBD1
cdr3_nt: TGTGCCAGCAGCCGAGACACAGGGTTAACTAATGAAAAACTGTTTTTT; cdr3_aa: CASSRDTGLTNEKLFF; v_call: TRBV4-2; clone_size: NA; j_call: TRBJ1-4; cdr3_length: 16; d_call: NA
cdr3_nt: TGTGCCAGCAGCCAAACAGGGGAGGTGGAGACCCAGTACTTC; cdr3_aa: CASSQTGEVETQYF; v_call: TRBV5-4; clone_size: few; j_call: TRBJ2-5; cdr3_length: 14; d_call: NA
cdr3_nt: TGTGCCAGCAGCTTAGAGTGGGGAGGACAGCCCCAGCATTTT; cdr3_aa: CASSLEWGGQPQHF; v_call: TRBV13; clone_size: NA; j_call: TRBJ1-5; cdr3_length: 14; d_call: NA
cdr3_nt: TGTGCCAGCAACCCCGGGACAGGGGGCTCACCCCTCCACTTT; cdr3_aa: CASNPGTGGSPLHF; v_call: TRBV6-5; clone_size: NA; j_call: TRBJ1-6; cdr3_length: 14; d_call: TRBD1
cdr3_nt: TGTGCCACAGACCCCTCCCCGTACAGTAACTATGGCTACACCTTC; cdr3_aa: CATDPSPYSNYGYTF; v_call: TRBV5-4; clone_size: NA; j_call: TRBJ1-2; cdr3_length: 15; d_call: NA
cdr3_nt: TGTGCCATCAGTGGGACGGGACAGGGCTTAAGTGAAGCTTTCTTT; cdr3_aa: CAISGTGQGLSEAFF; v_call: TRBV10-3; clone_size: NA; j_call: TRBJ1-1; cdr3_length: 15; d_call: TRBD1
cdr3_nt: TGTGCCAGCAGCCTGGGACTAGCGGGGGGGCGTCAAGAGACCCAGTACTTC; cdr3_aa: CASSLGLAGGRQETQYF; v_call: TRBV7-9; clone_size: NA; j_call: TRBJ2-5; cdr3_length: 17; d_call: TRBD2
cdr3_nt: TGTGCCAGCAGCTTATCAGGCTACGAGCAGTACTTC; cdr3_aa: CASSLSGYEQYF; v_call: TRBV13; clone_size: NA; j_call: TRBJ2-7; cdr3_length: 12; d_call: NA
cdr3_nt: TGTGCCACATCATATGGAGGCGTTAACAATGAGCAGTTCTTC; cdr3_aa: CATSYGGVNNEQFF; v_call: TRBV7-9; clone_size: NA; j_call: TRBJ2-1; cdr3_length: 14; d_call: NA
cdr3_nt: TGTGCCAGCAGTAGGGAGGGGGGAAATTCACCCCTCCACTTT; cdr3_aa: CASSREGGNSPLHF; v_call: TRBV6-5; clone_size: NA; j_call: TRBJ1-6; cdr3_length: 14; d_call: NA
cdr3_nt: TGTGCCAGCAGCACAGGGACAGGCCTGGGGGAGCCCCAGCATTTT; cdr3_aa: CASSTGTGLGEPQHF; v_call: TRBV9; clone_size: NA; j_call: TRBJ1-5; cdr3_length: 15; d_call: TRBD1
cdr3_nt: TGTGCCAGCAAGGGACCGGGACAGAACACCGGGGAGCTGTTTTTT; cdr3_aa: CASKGPGQNTGELFF; v_call: TRBV6-5; clone_size: NA; j_call: TRBJ2-2; cdr3_length: 15; d_call: NA
cdr3_nt: TGTGCCAGCAGCCTTGACCGGGACACTGAAGCTTTCTTT; cdr3_aa: CASSLDRDTEAFF; v_call: TRBV7-2; clone_size: NA; j_call: TRBJ1-1; cdr3_length: 13; d_call: NA
cdr3_nt: TGCGCCAGCAGCTCTCTAGCGGGAGTTCCCGAGCAGTACTTC; cdr3_aa: CASSSLAGVPEQYF; v_call: TRBV5-1; clone_size: NA; j_call: TRBJ2-7; cdr3_length: 14; d_call: TRBD2
cdr3_nt: TGCGCCAGCAGCCAGGGACAGGGGAGCTCCTACAATGAGCAGTTCTTC; cdr3_aa: CASSQGQGSSYNEQFF; v_call: TRBV4-1; clone_size: NA; j_call: TRBJ2-1; cdr3_length: 16; d_call: TRBD1
cdr3_nt: TGTGCCAGCAGCCAGAACAGGATAATGAACACTGAAGCTTTCTTT; cdr3_aa: CASSQNRIMNTEAFF; v_call: TRBV4-2; clone_size: NA; j_call: TRBJ1-1; cdr3_length: 15; d_call: NA
cdr3_nt: TGTGCCAGTAGTATAGATCGATGGACTAGCGGGAACACAGATACGCAGTATTTT; cdr3_aa: CASSIDRWTSGNTDTQYF; v_call: TRBV19; clone_size: NA; j_call: TRBJ2-3; cdr3_length: 18; d_call: TRBD2